These T cell receptor beta chains were read from a single sample in a study of cytomegalovirus exposure and HLA in healthy donors. Repertoires were generated with immunoSEQ multiplex PCR, while TCRdb's copy carries only in-frame clones and drops some. Here the sample spans some 150,000 clones, roughly 70% being singletons. Sequencing used PBMCs. The receptors were sampled from a woman younger than 45 in good health and CMV-seronegative. The conserved cysteine and the conserved F or W are not part of the CDR3 here. The order of the fields is CDR3 length, V gene, J gene, CDR3 protein.

cdr3_length: 13
v_call: TRBV6-1
j_call: TRBJ1-6
cdr3_aa: ASSVHGTANSPLH

cdr3_length: 13
v_call: TRBV27
j_call: TRBJ1-4
cdr3_aa: ASSSGAGAGEKLF

cdr3_length: 13
v_call: TRBV28
j_call: TRBJ1-5
cdr3_aa: ASSPSRYSNQPQH

cdr3_length: 11
v_call: TRBV6-5
j_call: TRBJ1-2
cdr3_aa: ASSPSTGNGYT

cdr3_length: 14
v_call: TRBV4-3
j_call: TRBJ2-1
cdr3_aa: ASSHPSGRGYNEQF

cdr3_length: 16
v_call: TRBV28
j_call: TRBJ2-7
cdr3_aa: ASSPTGTGGIVPYEQY

cdr3_length: 15
v_call: TRBV5-5
j_call: TRBJ2-2
cdr3_aa: ASSLGLGSGSLGELF

cdr3_length: 11
v_call: TRBV6-4
j_call: TRBJ2-3
cdr3_aa: ASSFSSTDTQY

cdr3_length: 11
v_call: TRBV7-2
j_call: TRBJ2-7
cdr3_aa: ASSLGLAYEQY

cdr3_length: 14
v_call: TRBV2
j_call: TRBJ2-7
cdr3_aa: ASNGNAVSGSYEQY

cdr3_length: 13
v_call: TRBV2
j_call: TRBJ2-7
cdr3_aa: ASRTGTGVLGEQY

cdr3_length: 11
v_call: TRBV6-5
j_call: TRBJ1-4
cdr3_aa: ASSSQGTEKLF

cdr3_length: 12
v_call: TRBV14
j_call: TRBJ2-7
cdr3_aa: ASSQVPGGYEQY

cdr3_length: 12
v_call: TRBV19
j_call: TRBJ2-2
cdr3_aa: ASSGGANTGELF

cdr3_length: 12
v_call: TRBV18
j_call: TRBJ2-5
cdr3_aa: ASSPPFSQETQY

cdr3_length: 12
v_call: TRBV7-9
j_call: TRBJ2-7
cdr3_aa: ASSPSSASYEQY

cdr3_length: 12
v_call: TRBV7-7
j_call: TRBJ2-5
cdr3_aa: ASSPTSEWETQY

cdr3_length: 11
v_call: TRBV5-1
j_call: TRBJ2-7
cdr3_aa: ASSITGEYEQY

cdr3_length: 15
v_call: TRBV27
j_call: TRBJ2-2
cdr3_aa: ASSLSSRTANTGELF

cdr3_length: 13
v_call: TRBV25-1
j_call: TRBJ2-1
cdr3_aa: ASSARASAYNEQF

cdr3_length: 12
v_call: TRBV27
j_call: TRBJ1-5
cdr3_aa: ASSLGTESQPQH

cdr3_length: 11
v_call: TRBV7-9
j_call: TRBJ1-6
cdr3_aa: ASSLGKLEGLH

cdr3_length: 14
v_call: TRBV7-9
j_call: TRBJ2-3
cdr3_aa: ASSLGAGGGVNTQY

cdr3_length: 12
v_call: TRBV7-9
j_call: TRBJ1-1
cdr3_aa: SSSSRDTKTEAF

cdr3_length: 14
v_call: TRBV7-2
j_call: TRBJ2-5
cdr3_aa: ASSLAAGPPGETQY

cdr3_length: 12
v_call: TRBV16
j_call: TRBJ1-1
cdr3_aa: ASKRTGRNTEAF

cdr3_length: 14
v_call: TRBV5-1
j_call: TRBJ1-1
cdr3_aa: ASRSGQGDRYTEAF

cdr3_length: 15
v_call: TRBV15
j_call: TRBJ2-1
cdr3_aa: ATSESRSLAGYNEQF

cdr3_length: 11
v_call: TRBV6-5
j_call: TRBJ1-1
cdr3_aa: ASSYSISTEAF

cdr3_length: 11
v_call: TRBV5-4
j_call: TRBJ2-7
cdr3_aa: ASSSTGEGEQY

cdr3_length: 14
v_call: TRBV5-4
j_call: TRBJ2-5
cdr3_aa: ASSLFLAGGSETQY

cdr3_length: 13
v_call: TRBV9
j_call: TRBJ1-5
cdr3_aa: ASSGSGRQNQPQH

cdr3_length: 13
v_call: TRBV28
j_call: TRBJ1-6
cdr3_aa: ASSPGTAINSPLH

cdr3_length: 13
v_call: TRBV19
j_call: TRBJ2-5
cdr3_aa: ASSIGDTRGMDQY

cdr3_length: 11
v_call: TRBV5-1
j_call: TRBJ2-1
cdr3_aa: ASTFDLGNEQF

cdr3_length: 13
v_call: TRBV7-8
j_call: TRBJ2-1
cdr3_aa: ASSVFQRDYNEQF

cdr3_length: 14
v_call: TRBV7-9
j_call: TRBJ2-2
cdr3_aa: SSSHPGTGHTGELF

cdr3_length: 10
v_call: TRBV28
j_call: TRBJ1-2
cdr3_aa: ASSLDGYGYT

cdr3_length: 13
v_call: TRBV13
j_call: TRBJ2-7
cdr3_aa: ASSLDWTSGYEQY

cdr3_length: 12
v_call: TRBV9
j_call: TRBJ2-7
cdr3_aa: ASSPRTDLYEQY

cdr3_length: 12
v_call: TRBV6-4
j_call: TRBJ1-1
cdr3_aa: ASSKGGENTEAF

cdr3_length: 13
v_call: TRBV28
j_call: TRBJ1-2
cdr3_aa: ASSSKVTANYGYT

cdr3_length: 14
v_call: TRBV29-1
j_call: TRBJ2-1
cdr3_aa: SVDRLGGLQIYEQF

cdr3_length: 14
v_call: TRBV28
j_call: TRBJ1-5
cdr3_aa: ASSLGSGISNQPQH

cdr3_length: 13
v_call: TRBV4-3
j_call: TRBJ1-1
cdr3_aa: ASSQGRGLNTEAF

cdr3_length: 11
v_call: TRBV2
j_call: TRBJ1-1
cdr3_aa: ASSLQGGYEAF

cdr3_length: 14
v_call: TRBV7-2
j_call: TRBJ2-3
cdr3_aa: ASSPRLAGYTDTQY

cdr3_length: 13
v_call: TRBV5-1
j_call: TRBJ2-2
cdr3_aa: ASSRTAADTGELF

cdr3_length: 11
v_call: TRBV27
j_call: TRBJ2-7
cdr3_aa: ASSLQDSYEQY

cdr3_length: 10
v_call: TRBV14
j_call: TRBJ1-2
cdr3_aa: ASSLGLDGYT

cdr3_length: 16
v_call: TRBV10-3
j_call: TRBJ1-3
cdr3_aa: AISEAGGAVLPGNTIY